The present TCR beta chain was sequenced within a study of blood T cell repertoires in COVID-19. Study background: Samples came from the United States, Italy and Spain, spanning acute and convalescent COVID-19.

V was cut by 0 bases and J by 2 bases, with 9 bases left in between. Germline V gene sequence: CDR1 SGHRS, CDR2 YFSETQ. This CDR3 comprises 14 residues. TCRdb's copy holds only in-frame clones and misses some; the assay was immunoSEQ multiplex PCR. The sample consists of approximately 340,000 clones, roughly 90% of them appearing once. Sequencing was carried out using peripheral blood. The rearrangement links TRBV5-1 to TRBJ2-7; D not resolved. The sequence came from a man aged 30 to 39 with COVID-19, enrolled during active disease. In DNA, the CDR3 is TGCGCCAGCAGCTTGGAAAGCACCACCTACGAGCAGTACTTC. Protein product: CASSLESTTYEQYF.